What follows are 7 T cell receptor beta chains derived from one specimen sequenced in a study of blood T cell repertoires in COVID-19. Some clones are missing from TCRdb's copy, which holds only in-frame ones; the method was immunoSEQ multiplex PCR. The sample lists nearly 200,000 clones, around four fifths occurring once. Sample: peripheral blood. Source of these receptors: a man aged 55 to 69 with COVID-19, enrolled during active disease.

This chain connects TRBV4-3 to TRBJ2-7, with D possibly being TRBD2 (5 bases). Looked up from germline, CDR1 is LGHNA and CDR2 is YSLEER. Trimming cost V 1 base and J 2 bases, with 6 bases left between them. The CDR3 has 13 residues. The CDR3 protein is CASSQGRTYEQYF. The CDR3, as DNA: TGCGCCAGCAGCCAAGGGAGGACCTACGAGCAGTACTTC.

The genes are TRBV10-3 and TRBJ1-5; D gene uncertain. V was cut by 4 bases and J by 0 bases, with 16 bases left in between. CDR1 is ENHRY and CDR2 is SYGVKD in the germline V gene. This CDR3 contains 17 residues. The CDR3 nucleotides read TGTGCCATCAGTGGGGGAGAGTCGGAGTATAGCAATCAGCCCCAGCATTTT. It yields the protein CAISGGESEYSNQPQHF.

This chain connects TRBV3-1 (or the pseudogene TRBV3-2) to TRBJ1-2, with TRBD1 identical over 10 bases. V shed 3 bases and J 8 bases; nucleotides not matched to a gene: 9. Germline V lookup: CDR1 LGHDT, CDR2 YNNKEL (reference sequence). This CDR3 is built from 15 residues. The CDR3 is CASSQRGQGVSGYTF. Here the CDR3 DNA reads TGTGCCAGCAGCCAGAGAGGACAGGGGGTAAGCGGCTACACCTTC.

The chain links TRBV19 to TRBJ1-2, with D hard to call. Trimming left V 0 bases short and J 7 bases short, with 12 bases between. The CDR3 sequence is 14 residues long. Germline CDR1 reads LNHDA; CDR2 reads SQIVND (reference sequence). CDR3 amino acids: CASSIDPREPGYTF. CDR3 nucleotide sequence: TGTGCCAGTAGTATAGATCCGCGGGAACCTGGCTACACCTTC.

The chain recombines TRBV5-5 with TRBJ2-7; 8 positions match TRBD1. Per germline, CDR1 SGHKS and CDR2 YYEKEE (reference sequence). This CDR3 spans 13 amino acids. The V segment lost 2 bases and the J segment 5 bases; nucleotides outside the gene matches: 3. The CDR3 coding sequence is TGTGCCAGCAGCTTCTGGACAGGGAACGAGCAGTACTTC. It translates to CASSFWTGNEQYF.

V gene TRBV9 combines with J gene TRBJ2-1, with D perhaps matching TRBD1 (5 bases). Germline assignment: CDR1 SGDLS and CDR2 YYNGEE. The CDR3 contains 14 residues. V was clipped by 0 bases and J by 8 bases, with 12 bases between them. DNA of the CDR3: TGTGCCAGCAGCGTAGACTCAGGGTCGGATGAGCAGTTCTTC. Protein: CASSVDSGSDEQFF.

The rearrangement joins TRBV7-9 to TRBJ2-1; 11 positions agree with TRBD2. Germline-derived CDR1 and CDR2 are SEHNR and FQNEAQ (reference sequence). The CDR3 sequence is 15 residues long. The V segment lost 6 bases and the J segment 10 bases; nucleotides outside the gene matches: 11. This CDR3 is CASRRPTSGSHEQFF. DNA for the CDR3: TGTGCCAGCAGACGACCTACTAGCGGGAGTCACGAGCAGTTCTTC.